This entry lists 11 T cell receptor beta chains sequenced from one sample in a study of early T cells in non-severe SARS-CoV-2 infection. One entry per CDR3 protein results from TCRdb running MiXCR on the 5' RACE reads. Among about 64,000 distinct CDR3 sequences listed, approximately 10% were seen once. This material consisted of whole blood, taken at baseline. These TCRs come from an adult who was a healthcare worker with PCR-confirmed SARS-CoV-2 infection or an uninfected control (not recorded which).

This clonotype was seen a handful of times. The chain carries TRBV18 and TRBJ2-7, with D maybe TRBD2 (6 bases). Trimming removed 3 bases from V and 1 base from J, with 10 bases in between. CDR1 KGHSH and CDR2 LQKENI come from the germline V gene. The CDR3 covers 14 residues. For the CDR3, the DNA is TGTGCCAGCTCACCTCGGGGGAGTTCCTACGAGCAGTACTTC. Translating it yields CASSPRGSSYEQYF.

V usage is TRBV30 and J usage is TRBJ2-3, with 8 bases identical to TRBD2. The V gene's germline CDR1 is GTSNPN and CDR2 SVGIG (reference sequence). The CDR3 spans 12 residues. V lost 4 bases to trimming and J lost 11 bases; unmatched junction nucleotides: 8. The CDR3 is CAWTPGGGQQYF. CDR3 coding DNA: TGTGCCTGGACCCCCGGGGGGGGGCAGCAGTATTTT.

This clonotype was seen a handful of times. The CDR3 DNA sequence: TGTGCCAGCAGCCCCTTTAAGGGGGGACTAAATGAAAAACTGTTTTTT. As protein: CASSPFKGGLNEKLFF. This rearrangement joins TRBV7-2 to TRBJ1-4; D may be TRBD1 (6 bases). The CDR3 contains 16 residues. Germline CDR1 SGHTA, CDR2 FQGNSA. Trimming shortened V by 5 bases and J by 5 bases, and 18 bases separated the two germline ends. The full variable domain, in which reference TRBV7-2 and TRBJ1-4 provide the parts outside the CDR3, is GAGVSQSPSNKVTEKGKDVELRCDPISGHTALYWYRQSLGQGLEFLIYFQGNSAPDKSGLPSDRFSAERTGGSVSTLTIQRTQQEDSAVYLCASSPFKGGLNEKLFFGSGTQLSVL.

This clonotype was seen a few times. CDR3 protein: CASSQSNNEQFF. As DNA, the CDR3 is TGTGCCAGCAGTCAGTCCAACAATGAGCAGTTCTTC. V usage is TRBV3-1 and J usage is TRBJ2-1; D not certain. CDR1 and CDR2 (germline): LGHDT, YNNKEL (reference sequence). Trimming took 6 bases from V and 5 from J, leaving 8 bases between them. This CDR3 has 12 amino acids.

This clonotype has only a few counts. The gene calls are TRBV5-1 and TRBJ2-5, with D possibly TRBD1 on 5 matching bases. The V gene lost 0 bases and the J gene lost 4 bases, with 10 bases spanning the gap. This CDR3 is built from 14 residues. Germline V gene data show CDR1 as SGHRS and CDR2 as YFSETQ. In DNA form, the CDR3 reads TGCGCCAGCAGCTTGGCGACAGTGGGAGAGACCCAGTACTTC. Protein product: CASSLATVGETQYF.

The J gene is TRBJ2-7, the V gene TRBV11-2, with TRBD1 as a possible D gene (6 bases). Trimming pared 1 base from V and 5 bases from J, leaving 9 bases between. The CDR3 covers 13 residues. CDR1 SGHAT and CDR2 FQNNGV come from the germline V gene. This chain's CDR3 is CASSLAGVHEQYF. CDR3 in DNA: TGTGCCAGCAGCTTAGCAGGGGTACACGAGCAGTACTTC.

This clonotype was seen a handful of times. The rearrangement joins TRBV20-1 to TRBJ1-6, with D unresolved. The V end lost 2 bases, the J end lost 7 bases, and 9 bases lay between the germline ends. The germline V gene encodes CDR1 DFQATT and CDR2 SNEGSKA (reference sequence). The length of the CDR3 is 13 residues. Written as DNA, the CDR3 is TGCAGTGCTAGAAGGGCACCCAATTCACCCCTCCACTTT. Translation gives CSARRAPNSPLHF.

Ten or more counts support this clonotype. The chain joins TRBV6-5 to TRBJ1-4, with no clear D. CDR3 length: 15 residues. Looked up from germline, CDR1 is MNHEY and CDR2 is SVGAGI. V was shortened by 8 bases and J by 6 bases, with 19 bases between the two germline ends. The CDR3 DNA follows: TGTGCCAGCGCGGATAAGAGCTTAAGGGATGAAAAACTGTTTTTT. Translating gives CASADKSLRDEKLFF.

This clonotype was seen a few times. V is TRBV5-8 and J is TRBJ1-2; no definite D call. CDR1 and CDR2 (germline): SGHTS, YDEGEE. V was cut by 0 bases and J by 4 bases, with 7 bases left in between. This CDR3 region has 13 residues. The CDR3 nucleotides are TGTGCCAGCAGCTTGGGCAGAGCCTATGGCTACACCTTC. Its protein product is CASSLGRAYGYTF.

This clonotype was observed at least ten times. The chain couples TRBV29-1 to TRBJ2-7; 7 bases map to TRBD1. The CDR3 is 13 amino acids. Per the germline V gene, CDR1 is SQVTM and CDR2 is ANQGSEA. The J segment lost 6 bases and the V segment lost 6 bases, leaving 11 bases of the junction unmatched. This CDR3 reads CSVEQGKMGEQYF. The CDR3 region has the DNA TGCAGCGTCGAACAGGGGAAGATGGGCGAGCAGTACTTC.

There are a few counts of this clonotype. The rearrangement joins TRBV12-3 or TRBV12-4 to TRBJ1-4; possibly TRBD1 for D (5 bases). V lost 4 bases, J lost 4 bases, and 10 bases lay in between. The CDR3 extends over 14 amino acids. CDR3 DNA sequence: TGTGCCAGCAGTTACGACAGATTTAATGAAAAACTGTTTTTT. Protein product: CASSYDRFNEKLFF.